This passage covers 29 T cell receptor beta chains from one sample sequenced in a study of CD8+ T cells in alopecia areata (dated by TCRdb to between 2017 and 2018). Receptor libraries were prepared by the immunoSEQ multiplex PCR assay. RNA was extracted from all samples and reverse transcribed into cDNA, which served as template for TCR sequencing. TCRdb obtained this table from immuneACCESS and retained in-frame rearrangements with V and J assigned. These tables miss some clones; where compared with another copy, unresolved V genes account for less than half of the shortfall, and the remainder is unexplained. The table gives about 270,000 clones for this sample, with none occurring only once. Of the sample, 0.9% to 1.5% is held by the ten largest clones. Pooled mouse cutaneous lymph node cells were stained for CD4, CD8alpha, NKG2D, NKG2ACE and other markers, then sorted on a BD Influx. The source material was CD4+ T cells sorted from a lymph node. The receptors were sampled from a C3H/HeJ mouse with alopecia areata. This strain has the MHC haplotype H2-k.

This clone turned up a few times. The listed genes are named as in mouse. The read gets to within 4 residues of the CDR3 end, and the germline J gene fills in the rest. V and J are TRBV19 and TRBJ2-2; D is perhaps TRBD1 (5 bases). The V gene's germline CDR1 is FNHDT and CDR2 SITEND (reference sequence). Trimming took 5 bases from V and 2 from J, leaving 10 bases between them. The CDR3 length is 14 residues. The part of the CDR3 DNA that was read is TGTGCCAGCAGCAACAGACAGAACACCGGG. It encodes CASSNRQNTG. The full CDR3 protein is CASSNRQNTGQLYF.

This clone was observed a few times. Gene names denote mouse genes. The read stops 4 residues short of the end of the CDR3; the missing end is completed from the germline J gene. Other DNA sequences within the sample encode an identical CDR3. V and J are TRBV13-3 and TRBJ2-5, with 10 positions matching TRBD2. The CDR3 sequence is 14 residues long. Germline V gene sequence: CDR1 NNHDY, CDR2 SYVADS. The CDR3 loop reads CASSLTGGRDTQYF. Partial CDR3 DNA: TGTGCCAGCAGTCTGACTGGGGGGAGGGAC.

This clone has only a few counts. Gene labels here are mouse ones. The CDR3 goes on 3 residues after the read ends, and that part is filled in from the germline J gene. The chain employs TRBV13-1 and TRBJ1-6; 8 nucleotides line up with TRBD1. TRBJ1-6 is classed as an ORF, of uncertain function. The CDR3 extends over 16 amino acids. Trimming took 3 bases from V and 7 from J; bases not matched to a gene: 9. Per germline, CDR1 NSHNY and CDR2 SYGAGN. CDR3 sequence: CASSGVQGAGNSPLYF. The CDR3 DNA, read in part, is TGTGCCAGCAGTGGGGTCCAGGGGGCGGGAAATTCGCCC.

As regards this clone: The genes and germline here are from mouse. The read gets to within 4 residues of the CDR3 end, and the germline J gene fills in the rest. This chain connects TRBV5 to TRBJ2-2, with TRBD1 identical over 8 bases. The V and J ends lost 0 bases and 0 bases, in that order; junction bases with no gene match: 6. From germline, CDR1 is LGHNA and CDR2 YNLKQL (reference sequence). The CDR3 has 18 residues. CDR3 protein: CASSQDPRDRSNTGQLYF. CDR3 DNA (partial): TGTGCCAGCAGCCAAGATCCTCGGGACAGGTCAAACACCGGG.

In its sample, this clone was seen a few times. Mouse gene names and germline throughout. The read falls 4 residues short of the CDR3 end, and the missing part is taken from the germline J gene. The J gene is TRBJ2-7, the V gene TRBV13-1; no clear D gene. V shed 2 bases and J shed 1 base, with 4 bases lying between them. Germline CDR1 is NSHNY and CDR2 is SYGAGN. The CDR3 loop spans 12 amino acids. The sequenced part of the CDR3 DNA is TGTGCCAGCAGTGACCAATCCTAT. The encoded protein is CASSDQSY. The entire CDR3 reads CASSDQSYEQYF.

This clone was found a few times. Mouse gene names apply. Coverage ceases 4 residues before the CDR3 finishes, and the germline J gene fills in the end. The chain joins TRBV13-3 to TRBJ2-7; perhaps TRBD1 as D (6 bases). This CDR3 has 13 amino acids. Germline V CDR1 and CDR2: NNHDY, SYVADS. The CDR3 bases that were read are TGTGCCAGCAGTGGGACAGTCCAATAT. Protein product: CASSGTVQY. The entire CDR3 reads CASSGTVQYEQYF.

This clone was seen many times. These gene names are mouse names. The read gets to within 3 residues of the CDR3 end, and the germline J gene fills in the rest. The chain links TRBV19 to TRBJ1-6, with 10 positions matching TRBD1. TRBJ1-6 is noted as an ORF with a role that remains uncertain. Trimming cost V 5 bases and J 7 bases; bases outside gene matches: 6. The CDR3 sequence is 15 residues long. Germline lookup yields CDR1 FNHDT and CDR2 SITEND (reference sequence). The CDR3 loop is CASSRQGAKNSPLYF. The CDR3 DNA, read in part, is TGTGCCAGCAGCCGACAGGGGGCCAAGAATTCGCCC.

This clone occurred a few times. Gene names and germline refer to mouse. The read gets to within 4 residues of the CDR3 end, and the germline J gene fills in the rest. This chain links TRBV31 with TRBJ2-3; weak D call: TRBD2 (7 bases). CDR3 length: 14 residues. V lost 3 bases and J lost 0, with 10 bases in between. CDR1 is GKSSPN and CDR2 is SITVG in the germline V gene. CDR3 loop: CAWRRGGSAETLYF. The sequenced CDR3 bases are TGTGCCTGGAGGAGGGGGGGGAGTGCAGAA. The full variable domain, completed using reference TRBV31 and TRBJ2-3, is AQTIHQWPVAEIKAVGSPLSLGCTIKGKSSPNLYWYWQATGGTLQQLFYSITVGQVESVVQLNLSASRPKDDQFILSTEKLLLSHSGFYLCAWRRGGSAETLYFGSGTRLTVL.

This clone turned up a few times. Gene names denote mouse genes. The read is 4 residues too short to cover the CDR3 end, so that end is filled in from the germline J gene. V gene TRBV14 combines with J gene TRBJ2-4; the match to TRBD1 covers 11 bases. Germline V gene data show CDR1 as SGHDT and CDR2 as FRDEAV. Trimming removed 3 bases from V and 3 bases from J; junction bases left unmatched: 9. The CDR3 has 17 amino acids. CDR3 region: CASSSTGQGARQNTLYF. Incomplete CDR3 DNA: TGTGCCAGCAGTTCCACTGGACAGGGGGCAAGACAAAAC.

This clone was recorded a few times. Gene and germline names: mouse. The read comes to an end 4 residues before the CDR3 does, leaving the germline J gene to fill in the end. This chain uses TRBV31 with TRBJ2-2, with 11 positions matching TRBD2. Germline V gene sequence: CDR1 GKSSPN, CDR2 SITVG. J lost 6 bases, V lost 4 bases, and 4 bases had no gene match. The CDR3 spans 14 residues. CDR3 sequence reads: CAWKNWGGSGQLYF. The covered CDR3 bases are TGTGCCTGGAAGAACTGGGGGGGCTCCGGG.

About this clone itself: Gene labels here are mouse ones. The read ends 4 residues before the CDR3 terminus; that terminus is restored from the germline J gene. The gene calls are TRBV31 and TRBJ1-2, with TRBD1 identical over 10 bases. With V trimmed by 4 bases and J by 4 bases, 3 bases remained unmatched. Germline lookup yields CDR1 GKSSPN and CDR2 SITVG. This CDR3 has 13 residues. The CDR3 DNA, read in part, is TGTGCCTGGAAGACAGGGGGCGGCTCC. It translates to CAWKTGGGS. The complete CDR3 protein is CAWKTGGGSDYTF.

As concerns this clone: Gene and germline names: mouse. The read ends 4 residues before the CDR3 terminus; that terminus is restored from the germline J gene. The chain joins TRBV13-3 to TRBJ2-3, with a tentative D call TRBD1 (6 bases). The CDR3 extends over 14 amino acids. V lost 2 bases and J 3 bases, leaving 10 bases between the germline ends. CDR1 NNHDY and CDR2 SYVADS come from the germline V gene. CDR3 residues: CASSDRGEAETLYF. The sequenced part of the CDR3 DNA is TGTGCCAGCAGTGACAGGGGAGAGGCAGAA.

Concerning this clone: The genes are named according to mouse. The CDR3 end falls 4 residues outside the read, so it is completed with the germline J gene. The chain employs TRBV13-1 and TRBJ2-4; tentatively, D is TRBD1 (5 bases). CDR1 is NSHNY and CDR2 is SYGAGN in the germline V gene. The V gene lost 3 bases and the J gene lost 0 bases, with 8 bases spanning the gap. The CDR3 totals 14 residues. CDR3 residues: CASSADNSQNTLYF. The CDR3 DNA, read in part, is TGTGCCAGCAGTGCGGACAATAGTCAAAAC.

Note on this clone: Mouse gene names and germline throughout. The CDR3 goes on 4 residues after the read ends, and that part is filled in from the germline J gene. The chain employs TRBV17 and TRBJ1-1; D gene unclear. Per the germline V gene, CDR1 is MNHDT and CDR2 is YYDKIL. This CDR3 has 13 residues. The sequenced part of the CDR3 DNA is TGTGCTAGCAGTAGAGTCAACAACCCA. Amino acid sequence: CASSRVNNP. The complete CDR3 sequence is CASSRVNNPEVFF.

With regard to this clone: The gene names given are mouse names. Different DNA sequences within this sample yield the same CDR3. CDR3 bases read: TGTGCCAGCAGTGCCGGGACAAAATATGCT. Protein product: CASSAGTKYA. The full CDR3 sequence reads CASSAGTKYAEQFF. The genes are TRBV13-3 and TRBJ2-1; D is possibly TRBD1 (6 bases). The read terminates 4 residues before the CDR3 end, so the remaining end is supplied by the germline J gene. Per the germline V gene, CDR1 is NNHDY and CDR2 is SYVADS. V was clipped by 3 bases and J by 4 bases, with 11 bases between them. The CDR3 has 14 residues.

This clone was recorded a few times. Gene labels here are mouse ones. Read coverage stops 4 residues before the CDR3 terminus; the germline J gene supplies the remainder. V and J are TRBV1 and TRBJ2-1, with 10 bases lining up with TRBD2. Looked up from germline, CDR1 is NSQYPW and CDR2 is LRSPGD (reference sequence). The ends lost 3 bases at V and 5 bases at J; junction bases unmatched: 4. The CDR3 totals 15 residues. CDR3 residues: CTCSALGGRDAEQFF. Partial CDR3 DNA: TGCACCTGCAGTGCGCTGGGGGGGCGAGATGCT.

This clone was detected only a few times. Gene names are the mouse ones. The CDR3 end lies 4 residues beyond the end of the read and is filled in from the germline J gene. This chain links TRBV17 with TRBJ2-1; 12 nucleotides agree with TRBD1. This CDR3 comprises 16 residues. Germline V gives CDR1 MNHDT, CDR2 YYDKIL. CDR3 sequence: CASSRGGQGAGAEQFF. CDR3 bases read: TGTGCTAGCAGTAGAGGGGGACAGGGGGCTGGGGCT.

This clone was seen only a few times. Gene names and germline match the mouse. This sample also contains other DNA sequences that code for the same CDR3. Incomplete CDR3 DNA: TGTGCCAGCAGCCCGGGACAAAATAATTCGCCC. This gives the protein CASSPGQNNSP. The whole CDR3 is CASSPGQNNSPLYF. This chain joins TRBV5 and TRBJ1-6, with D maybe TRBD1 (6 bases). Sequencing ends 3 residues short of the CDR3 end; the germline J gene provides the rest. TRBJ1-6 is flagged as an ORF with uncertain function. CDR3 length: 14 amino acids. Germline values: CDR1 LGHNA, CDR2 YNLKQL (reference sequence). With 4 bases removed from V and 5 bases from J, the gap between germline ends came to 9 bases.

This clone was found a few times. Germline and genes: mouse. The covered CDR3 bases are TGTGCCAGCAGGCCTACCGGGACAGGGAGTGCAGAA. It specifies CASRPTGTGSAE. The CDR3 reads in full as CASRPTGTGSAETLYF. The chain has TRBV19 and TRBJ2-3; the match to TRBD1 covers 9 bases. The missing CDR3 end, 4 residues past where the read stops, is filled in from the germline J gene. The J segment lost 0 bases and the V segment lost 5 bases, leaving 7 bases of the junction unmatched. CDR3 length equals 16 residues. The germline gives CDR1 FNHDT, CDR2 SITEND (reference sequence).

This clone occurred many times. Genes and germline come from the mouse. The CDR3 extends 4 residues past the end of the read, so its final part is completed from the germline J gene. V usage is TRBV19 and J usage is TRBJ1-2; 8 nucleotides agree with TRBD1. This CDR3 spans 13 amino acids. With V trimmed by 5 bases and J by 4 bases, 4 bases remained unmatched. CDR1 is FNHDT, CDR2 SITEND, per germline (reference sequence). The CDR3 bases that were read are TGTGCCAGCAGACAGGGGGTGGGCTCC. It is translated as CASRQGVGS. The whole CDR3 sequence is CASRQGVGSDYTF.

Ten or more counts support this clone. Germline and genes here are mouse. Sequencing ends 4 residues short of the CDR3 end; the germline J gene provides the rest. The same CDR3 arises from other DNA sequences in this sample as well. V is TRBV5 and J is TRBJ2-2, with TRBD2 matching over 12 bases. With V trimmed by 3 bases and J by 0 bases, 5 bases remained unmatched. Germline V lookup: CDR1 LGHNA, CDR2 YNLKQL (reference sequence). The CDR3 runs to 18 residues. This CDR3 reads CASSHGTGGSANTGQLYF. The DNA read from the CDR3 is TGTGCCAGCAGCCATGGGACTGGGGGGTCTGCAAACACCGGG.

This clone was found a few times. Mouse names are used for the genes. The read stops 4 residues short of the end of the CDR3; the missing end is completed from the germline J gene. The genes are TRBV13-3 and TRBJ2-4, with a possible D match to TRBD1 (6 bases). Trimming left V 0 bases short and J 0 bases short, with 8 bases between. In germline, CDR1 is NNHDY, CDR2 SYVADS. The CDR3 length is 15 residues. The CDR3 reads CASSDAGESQNTLYF. The DNA read from the CDR3 is TGTGCCAGCAGTGATGCAGGGGAGAGTCAAAAC.

Details on this clone: Mouse germline and gene names are used. Read data end 4 residues before the CDR3 end; the end is taken from the germline J gene. The V call is TRBV13-2, the J call TRBJ2-7; 9 bases align to TRBD2. The CDR3 totals 14 residues. Germline V CDR1 and CDR2: NNHNN, SYGAGS (reference sequence). This CDR3 reads CASGGSGGVYEQYF. Incomplete CDR3 DNA: TGTGCCAGCGGTGGGTCTGGGGGGGTGTAT.

This clone was observed a few times. The gene names given are mouse names. The sequenced fragment ends 4 residues before the CDR3 boundary, so the rest is inferred from the germline J gene. The chain uses TRBV15 and TRBJ2-7; 10 bases agree with TRBD1. Per the germline V gene, CDR1 is SGHND and CDR2 is FRSKSL. The CDR3 is 12 amino acids. The sequenced part of the CDR3 DNA is TGTGCCATCCGGGACAGGGGATAT. It encodes CAIRDRGY. The complete CDR3 reads CAIRDRGYEQYF.

Turning to this clone: Genes and germline come from the mouse. The CDR3 bases that were read are TGTGCCAGCAGTATAGGAAGGACAGGGTCAAACACA. This sequence encodes CASSIGRTGSNT. The whole CDR3 protein is CASSIGRTGSNTEVFF. The chain recombines TRBV19 with TRBJ1-1, with 8 bases aligning to TRBD1. Read sequence stops 4 residues before the CDR3 end, and the germline J gene provides the missing end. The CDR3 length is 16 residues. Germline V gene data show CDR1 as FNHDT and CDR2 as SITEND (reference sequence). Trimming removed 0 bases from V and 0 bases from J; junction bases left unmatched: 4.

This clone occurred a few times. Gene and germline names: mouse. The read terminates 4 residues ahead of where the CDR3 ends, so the germline J gene completes it. The sample carries other DNA sequences with the same CDR3. The genes are TRBV19 and TRBJ2-1, with 9 bases lining up with TRBD1. The CDR3 totals 15 residues. V shed 3 bases, J shed 1 base, and the junction held 2 bases outside the gene matches. From germline, CDR1 is FNHDT and CDR2 SITEND (reference sequence). The CDR3 loop is CASSTTGGNYAEQFF. The sequenced CDR3 bases are TGTGCCAGCAGTACGACAGGGGGAAACTATGCT.

This clone was seen more than once but under ten times. Each gene name is a mouse one. The sequenced CDR3 bases are TGCACCTGCAGTGCAGATAGAACAGGGCCA. It specifies CTCSADRTGP. The whole CDR3 protein reads CTCSADRTGPEVFF. The V gene is TRBV1, the J gene TRBJ1-1; tentative D call: TRBD1 (6 bases). The observed sequence ends 4 residues before the CDR3 terminus, with the missing tail filled in from the germline J gene. This CDR3 has 14 residues. CDR1 is NSQYPW, CDR2 LRSPGD, per germline (reference sequence).

About this clone: Each gene name is a mouse one. The read stops 4 residues short of the end of the CDR3; the missing end is completed from the germline J gene. The chain links TRBV13-1 to TRBJ2-4, with 8 bases that match TRBD1. The CDR3 is 16 amino acids. Per germline, CDR1 NSHNY and CDR2 SYGAGN. V lost 2 bases, J lost 2 bases, and 7 bases stayed unmatched. The DNA read from the CDR3 is TGTGCCAGCAGTGAGGGCAGGGGGCGTTATCAAAAC. This translates into CASSEGRGRYQN. The complete CDR3 reads CASSEGRGRYQNTLYF.

In this sample, this clone turned up many times. Gene names and germline match the mouse. The DNA ends 4 residues before the CDR3 does, and the rest of the CDR3 is filled in from the germline J gene. The J gene is TRBJ1-2, the V gene TRBV13-3; 9 nucleotides line up with TRBD1. J gave up 3 bases and V 4 bases, and 7 bases lay outside the gene matches. CDR1 and CDR2 from the germline V gene are NNHDY and SYVADS. The CDR3 sequence is 15 residues long. CDR3 residues: CASSPPTGGDSDYTF. CDR3 bases read: TGTGCCAGCAGTCCCCCGACAGGGGGGGACTCC.